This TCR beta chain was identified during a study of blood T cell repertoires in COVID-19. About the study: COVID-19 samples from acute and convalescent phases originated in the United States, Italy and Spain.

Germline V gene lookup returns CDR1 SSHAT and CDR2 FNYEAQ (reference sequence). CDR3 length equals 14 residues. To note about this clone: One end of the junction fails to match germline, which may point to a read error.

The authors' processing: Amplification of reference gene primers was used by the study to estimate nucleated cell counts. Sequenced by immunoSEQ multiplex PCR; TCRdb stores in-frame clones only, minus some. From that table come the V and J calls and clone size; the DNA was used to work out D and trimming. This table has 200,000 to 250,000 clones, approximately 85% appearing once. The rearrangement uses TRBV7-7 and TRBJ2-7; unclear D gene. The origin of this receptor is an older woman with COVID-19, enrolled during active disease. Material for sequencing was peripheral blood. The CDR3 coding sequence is TGTGCTAGCAGCTACGCCCTCGGAGCCTACGAGCAGTACTTC. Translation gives CASSYALGAYEQYF.